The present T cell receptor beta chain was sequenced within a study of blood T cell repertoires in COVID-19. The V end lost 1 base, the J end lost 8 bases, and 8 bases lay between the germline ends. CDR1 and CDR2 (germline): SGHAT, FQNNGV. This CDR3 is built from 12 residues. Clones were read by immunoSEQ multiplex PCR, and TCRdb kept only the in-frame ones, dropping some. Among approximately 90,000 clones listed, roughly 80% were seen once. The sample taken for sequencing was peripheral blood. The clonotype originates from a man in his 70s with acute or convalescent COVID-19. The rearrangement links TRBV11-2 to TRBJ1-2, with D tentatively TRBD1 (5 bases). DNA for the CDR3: TGTGCCAGCAGCTTAGGGGGGGACGGCTACACCTTC. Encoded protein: CASSLGGDGYTF. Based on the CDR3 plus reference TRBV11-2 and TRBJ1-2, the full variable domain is EAGVAQSPRYKIIEKRQSVAFWCNPISGHATLYWYQQILGQGPKLLIQFQNNGVVDDSQLPKDRFSAERLKGVDSTLKIQPAKLEDSAVYLCASSLGGDGYTFGSGTRLTVV.